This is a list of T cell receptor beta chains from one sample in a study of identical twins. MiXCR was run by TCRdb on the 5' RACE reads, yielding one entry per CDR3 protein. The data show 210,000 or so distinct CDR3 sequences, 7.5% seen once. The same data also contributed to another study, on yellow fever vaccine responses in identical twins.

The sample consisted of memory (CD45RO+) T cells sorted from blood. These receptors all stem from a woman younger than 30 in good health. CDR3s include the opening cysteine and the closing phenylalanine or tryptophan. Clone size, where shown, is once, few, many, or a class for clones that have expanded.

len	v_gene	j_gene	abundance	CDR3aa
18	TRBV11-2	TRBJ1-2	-	CASSLVGTGGPSVGGYTF
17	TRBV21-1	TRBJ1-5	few	CASTLGRTVEGNQPQHF
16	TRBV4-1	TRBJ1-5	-	CASSQIQGARDQPQHF
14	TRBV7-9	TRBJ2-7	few	CASSPGRPNYEQYF
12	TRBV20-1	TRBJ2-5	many	CSARDWVETQYF
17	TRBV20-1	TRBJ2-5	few	CSARNGTSGRRGETQYF
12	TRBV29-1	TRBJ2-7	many	CSVRTGINEQYF
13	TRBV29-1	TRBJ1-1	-	CSVAQGGLTEAFF
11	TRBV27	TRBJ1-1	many	CAIAPNTEAFF
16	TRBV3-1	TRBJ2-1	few	CASSQDLTPGNNEQFF
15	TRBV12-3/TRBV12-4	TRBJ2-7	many	CASSPTDRHINEQYF
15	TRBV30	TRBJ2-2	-	CAWSVQGGVAGELFF
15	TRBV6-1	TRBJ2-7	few	CASSTPGTGHYEQYF
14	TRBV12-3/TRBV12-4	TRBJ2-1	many	CASSAQSTSGGKFF
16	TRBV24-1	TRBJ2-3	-	CATSDFGGDGTDTQYF
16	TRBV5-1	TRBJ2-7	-	CASSLVGRQGVDEQYF
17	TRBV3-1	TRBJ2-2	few	CASSQVGQLTNTGELFF
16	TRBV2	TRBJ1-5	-	CASRWGEPDSNQPQHF
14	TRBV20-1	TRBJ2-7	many	CSALPVGTSLEQYF
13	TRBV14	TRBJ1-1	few	CASSPRGQTEAFF
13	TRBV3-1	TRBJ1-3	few	CASSRGPGNTIYF
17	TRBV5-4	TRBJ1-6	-	CASRSAGGRSYNSPLHF
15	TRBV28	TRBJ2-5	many	CASSGGQGGQETQYF
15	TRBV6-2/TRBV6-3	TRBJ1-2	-	CASSYYSQRQYGYTF
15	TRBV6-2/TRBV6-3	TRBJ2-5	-	CASSYLGLAEETQYF
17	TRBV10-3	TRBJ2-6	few	CAISDERAFSGANVLTF
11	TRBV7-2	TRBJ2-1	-	CASSNWAEQFF
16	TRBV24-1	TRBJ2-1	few	CATSDSDLLRANEQFF
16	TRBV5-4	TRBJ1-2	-	CASSHGTRPGDYGYTF
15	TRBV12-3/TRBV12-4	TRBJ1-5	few	CASSLGGGQNQPQHF
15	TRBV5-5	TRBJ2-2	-	CASSLAVVETGELFF
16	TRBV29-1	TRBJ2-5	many	CSVVGRAGNFQETQYF
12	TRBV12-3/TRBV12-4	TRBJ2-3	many	CASTAYTDTQYF
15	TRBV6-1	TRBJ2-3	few	CASSELAGYPDTQYF
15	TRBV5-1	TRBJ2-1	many	CASSLGLAARNEQFF
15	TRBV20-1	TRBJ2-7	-	CSAPDLNKGGDEQYF
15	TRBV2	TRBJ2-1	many	CASSSSTSGGREQFF
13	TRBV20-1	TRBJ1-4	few	CSASYRGTEKLFF
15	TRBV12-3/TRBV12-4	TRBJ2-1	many	CASSLRMSSYNEQFF
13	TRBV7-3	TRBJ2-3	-	CASSLYRTDTQYF
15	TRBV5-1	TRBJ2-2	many	CASSLTGSSPGELFF
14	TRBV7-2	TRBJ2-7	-	CASSFGMGPWEQYF
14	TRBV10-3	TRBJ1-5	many	CAIKGQGSNQPQHF
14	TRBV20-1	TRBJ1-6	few	CSARVQGIQTPLHF
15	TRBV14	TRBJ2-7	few	CASSPGLAGFYEQYF